These 10 T cell receptor beta chains were all obtained from the same sample, sequenced in a study of blood T cell repertoires in COVID-19. This table comes from immunoSEQ multiplex PCR, and its TCRdb copy is limited to in-frame clones, with some not included. This table has about 240,000 clones, roughly 89% appearing once. Sequenced: PBMCs or T cells enriched from blood (not recorded which). Every receptor here comes from a young woman who had recovered from COVID-19.

The chain combines TRBV5-5 with TRBJ2-3; D perhaps matches TRBD2 (5 bases). V was clipped by 0 bases and J by 3 bases, with 11 bases between them. Germline V gene sequence: CDR1 SGHKS, CDR2 YYEKEE (reference sequence). This CDR3 spans 15 amino acids. CDR3: CASSLGAAQTDTQYF. The CDR3 DNA reads as TGTGCCAGCAGCTTGGGAGCGGCCCAGACAGATACGCAGTATTTT.

The chain joins TRBV23-1 to TRBJ1-2, with no clear D. TRBV23-1 is assigned to the ORF class and has an uncertain function. V shed 8 bases and J shed 8 bases, with 18 bases lying between them. The CDR3 is made up of 13 amino acids. The CDR3 DNA is TGCGCCAGCGGTGCGCCTAACCTCGGGGGCTACACCTTC. Its protein product is CASGAPNLGGYTF.

The chain joins TRBV7-9 to TRBJ2-1, with 13 bases identical to TRBD2. The ends lost 1 base at V and 12 bases at J; junction bases unmatched: 6. The CDR3 runs to 15 residues. Germline loops: CDR1 SEHNR, CDR2 FQNEAQ (reference sequence). DNA for the CDR3: TGTGCCAGCAGCTTAGGGTGGACTAGCGGGAGTAGGCAGTTCTTC. It yields the protein CASSLGWTSGSRQFF.

The table lists this clone with a count of one. V gene TRBV7-9 combines with J gene TRBJ1-1, with no clear D. Germline values: CDR1 SEHNR, CDR2 FQNEAQ (reference sequence). The CDR3 contains 11 residues. Trimming shortened V by 5 bases and J by 6 bases, and 7 bases separated the two germline ends. CDR3 sequence (DNA): TGTGCCAGCAGCCTCTCCCCTGAAGCTTTCTTT. It is translated as CASSLSPEAFF. Full variable domain (outside the CDR3, taken from reference TRBV7-9 and TRBJ1-1): DTGVSQNPRHKITKRGQNVTFRCDPISEHNRLYWYRQTLGQGPEFLTYFQNEAQLEKSRLLSDRFSAERPKGSFSTLEIQRTEQGDSAMYLCASSLSPEAFFGQGTRLTVV.

The genes are TRBV15 and TRBJ1-1; no clear D gene. The CDR3 is made up of 13 amino acids. Trimming shortened V by 5 bases and J by 6 bases, and 13 bases separated the two germline ends. The germline V gene encodes CDR1 LNHNV and CDR2 YYDKDF (reference sequence). CDR3 sequence (DNA): TGTGCCACCAGCTCCCGTAGTTTCGCTGAAGCTTTCTTT. Protein product: CATSSRSFAEAFF.

This CDR3 is CASSVSSGGNTEAFF. In DNA, the CDR3 is TGTGCCAGCAGCGTATCATCGGGAGGAAACACTGAAGCTTTCTTT. The rearrangement uses TRBV9 and TRBJ1-1, with D uncertain. This CDR3 is 15 amino acids long. The V end was cut by 1 base, the J end by 2 bases, with 12 bases between. Per the germline V gene, CDR1 is SGDLS and CDR2 is YYNGEE.

The chain recombines TRBV16 with TRBJ1-6; no firm D call. Per the germline V gene, CDR1 is KGHSY and CDR2 is FQNENV. Trimming cost V 4 bases and J 7 bases, with 8 bases left between them. The CDR3 covers 13 residues. The DNA for the CDR3 is TGTGCCAGCAGCCCATACCTAAATTCACCCCTCCACTTT. Translating gives CASSPYLNSPLHF.

This chain connects TRBV21-1 to TRBJ1-1; TRBD1, the table's D call, lacks a check against the DNA. TRBV21-1 is marked as a pseudogene. CDR3 length: 16 amino acids. The CDR3 sequence is CASSIHRGGADTEAFF. The CDR3 DNA sequence: TGTGCCAGCAGCATACACAGGGGAGGAGCGGACACTGAAGCTTTCTTT.

This rearrangement joins TRBV5-1 to TRBJ2-3, with a tentative D call TRBD1 (6 bases). Germline lookup yields CDR1 SGHRS and CDR2 YFSETQ. The CDR3 contains 14 residues. Trimming stripped 4 bases from V and 3 bases from J, with 12 bases between. This CDR3 is CASSGGAVTDTQYF. CDR3 DNA: TGCGCCAGCAGCGGGGGCGCGGTAACAGATACGCAGTATTTT.

The gene calls are TRBV24-1 and TRBJ2-1; 11 bases line up with TRBD2. The CDR3 consists of 16 residues. The J segment lost 10 bases and the V segment lost 3 bases, leaving 10 bases of the junction unmatched. Looked up from germline, CDR1 is KGHDR and CDR2 is SFDVKD. The CDR3 nucleotides are TGTGCCACCAGTGATATTTGGGGGACTAGCGGAGAAGAGCAGTTCTTC. Residues: CATSDIWGTSGEEQFF.